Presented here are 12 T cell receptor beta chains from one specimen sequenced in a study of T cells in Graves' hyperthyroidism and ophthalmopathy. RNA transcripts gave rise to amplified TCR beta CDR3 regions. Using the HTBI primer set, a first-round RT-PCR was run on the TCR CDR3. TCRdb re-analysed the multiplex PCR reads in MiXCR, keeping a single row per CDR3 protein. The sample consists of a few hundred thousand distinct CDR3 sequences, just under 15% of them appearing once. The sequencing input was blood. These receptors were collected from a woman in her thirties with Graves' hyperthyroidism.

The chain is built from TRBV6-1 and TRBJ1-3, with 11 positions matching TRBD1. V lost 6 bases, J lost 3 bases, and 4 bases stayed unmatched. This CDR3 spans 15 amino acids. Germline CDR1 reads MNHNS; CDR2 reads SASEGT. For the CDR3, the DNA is TGTGCCAGCAGCCGGACAGGGGGCAGTGGAAACACCATATATTTT. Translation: CASSRTGGSGNTIYF.

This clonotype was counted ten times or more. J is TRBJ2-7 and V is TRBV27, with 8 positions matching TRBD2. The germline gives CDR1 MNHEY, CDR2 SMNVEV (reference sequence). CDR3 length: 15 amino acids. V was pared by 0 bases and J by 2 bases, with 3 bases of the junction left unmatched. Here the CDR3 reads CASSLSREGPYEQYF. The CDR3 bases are TGTGCCAGCAGTTTATCTCGGGAGGGTCCCTACGAGCAGTACTTC.

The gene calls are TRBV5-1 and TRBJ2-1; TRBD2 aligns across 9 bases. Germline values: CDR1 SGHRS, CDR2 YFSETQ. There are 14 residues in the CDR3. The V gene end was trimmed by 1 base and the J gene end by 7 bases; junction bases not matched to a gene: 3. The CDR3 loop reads CASSLSSGVNEQFF. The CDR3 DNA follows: TGCGCCAGCAGCTTGTCTAGCGGGGTGAATGAGCAGTTCTTC.

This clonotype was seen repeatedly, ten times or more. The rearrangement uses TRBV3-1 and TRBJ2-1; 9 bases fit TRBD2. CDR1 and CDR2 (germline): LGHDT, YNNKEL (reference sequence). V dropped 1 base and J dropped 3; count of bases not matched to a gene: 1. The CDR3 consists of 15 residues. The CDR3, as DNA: TGTGCCAGCAGCCAAGGAGCGGGAGGCTACAATGAGCAGTTCTTC. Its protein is CASSQGAGGYNEQFF.

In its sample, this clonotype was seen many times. The CDR3 protein is CASRPRSGLASNEQFF. In DNA form, the CDR3 reads TGTGCCAGCAGACCTAGGTCGGGACTAGCTAGCAATGAGCAGTTCTTC. This rearrangement joins TRBV28 to TRBJ2-1; the match to TRBD2 covers 9 bases. Germline CDR1 MDHEN, CDR2 SYDVKM. V was clipped by 6 bases and J by 6 bases; unmatched bases: 12. This CDR3 region has 16 residues.

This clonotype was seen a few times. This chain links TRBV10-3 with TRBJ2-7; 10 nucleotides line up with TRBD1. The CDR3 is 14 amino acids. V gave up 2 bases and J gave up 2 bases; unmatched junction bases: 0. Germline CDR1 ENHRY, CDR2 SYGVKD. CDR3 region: CAISEGTGAYEQYF. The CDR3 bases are TGTGCCATCAGTGAGGGGACAGGGGCCTACGAGCAGTACTTC.

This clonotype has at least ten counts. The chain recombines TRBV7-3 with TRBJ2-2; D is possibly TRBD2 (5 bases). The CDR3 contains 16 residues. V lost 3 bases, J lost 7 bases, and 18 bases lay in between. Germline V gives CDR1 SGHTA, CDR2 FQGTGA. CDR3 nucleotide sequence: TGTGCCAGCAGCTTGGACTCGAACTACCCCATCGGGGAGCTGTTTTTT. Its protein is CASSLDSNYPIGELFF.

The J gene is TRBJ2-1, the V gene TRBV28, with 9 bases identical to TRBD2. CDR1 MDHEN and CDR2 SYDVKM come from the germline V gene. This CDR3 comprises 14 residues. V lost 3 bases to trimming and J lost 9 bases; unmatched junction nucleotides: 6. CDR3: CASSFLAGRGEQFF. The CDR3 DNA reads TGTGCCAGCAGTTTTCTAGCGGGACGGGGTGAGCAGTTCTTC.

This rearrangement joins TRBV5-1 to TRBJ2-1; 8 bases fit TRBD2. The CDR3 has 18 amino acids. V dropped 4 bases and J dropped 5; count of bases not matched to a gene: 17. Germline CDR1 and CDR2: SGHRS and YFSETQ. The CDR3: CASSPGGVAGWGNNEQFF. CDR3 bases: TGCGCCAGCAGCCCGGGGGGGGTAGCGGGTTGGGGCAACAATGAGCAGTTCTTC.

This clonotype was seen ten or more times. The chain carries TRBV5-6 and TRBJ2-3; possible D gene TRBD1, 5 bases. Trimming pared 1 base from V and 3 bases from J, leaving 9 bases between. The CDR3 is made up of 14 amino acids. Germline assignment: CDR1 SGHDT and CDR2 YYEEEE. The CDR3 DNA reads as TGTGCCAGCAGCTTGATGTCAGGGACAGATACGCAGTATTTT. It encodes CASSLMSGTDTQYF.

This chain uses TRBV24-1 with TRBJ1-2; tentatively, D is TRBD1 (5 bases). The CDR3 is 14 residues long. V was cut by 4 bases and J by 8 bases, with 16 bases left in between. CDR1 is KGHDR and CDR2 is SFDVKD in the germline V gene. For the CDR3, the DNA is TGTGCCACCAGTGACACCAGCCCAGGGTTAGGCTACACCTTC. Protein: CATSDTSPGLGYTF.

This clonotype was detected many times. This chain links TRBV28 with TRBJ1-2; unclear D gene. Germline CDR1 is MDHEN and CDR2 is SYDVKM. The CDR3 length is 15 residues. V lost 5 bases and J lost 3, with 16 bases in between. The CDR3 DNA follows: TGTGCCAGCAGTACCCAGGCGGGCTCGGACTATGGCTACACCTTC. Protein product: CASSTQAGSDYGYTF.